This T cell receptor beta chain originates from a study of blood T cells in healthy people across ages. A second roughly 6 to 12 cycle PCR used barcoded and J-beta primers. Every single cDNA molecule received a tag from a template-switch adaptor with 12 random nucleotides. TCRdb reprocessed the 5' RACE reads with MiXCR, giving one entry per CDR3 protein. This table has 1,800,000 or so distinct CDR3 sequences, about 39% appearing once. It was 8 to 10 milliliters of peripheral blood that were drawn from each donor. No fewer than 6 million PBMCs went into each sample. The sample was blood. The receptor's source is a human donor in good health.

CDR3 sequence reads: CASSLRHGIGPNTEAFF. The CDR3 nucleotides are TGTGCCAGCAGCCTAAGACACGGTATAGGTCCCAACACTGAAGCTTTCTTT. This sequence joins TRBV3-1 and TRBJ1-1; the D is unclear. CDR3 length: 17 residues. V was pared by 4 bases and J by 2 bases, with 20 bases between. The germline gives CDR1 LGHDT, CDR2 YNNKEL (reference sequence).